These T cell receptor beta chains were read from a single sample in a study of OX40 agonist ivuxolimab in advanced cancers. Profiling relied on immunoSEQ multiplex PCR, and the TCRdb table lists in-frame clones only, not all of them. The table has 95,000 to 100,000 clones, about 86% seen once; the top ten hold roughly 1.6%. The specimen was CD4+ or CD8+ T cells sorted from blood, collected in a trial of the OX40 agonist ivuxolimab. These receptors were obtained from an adult with an advanced solid tumor such as melanoma, head and neck, liver or kidney cancer. Each CDR3 is given with its conserved first and last residue. D genes are given only for firm matches. Size tells how often a clone was seen (once, few, many) or the class of an expanded clone, and some rows leave it out.

J | D | size | V | CDR3 | DNA
TRBJ1-4 | NA | NA | TRBV30 | CAWSWQGYEKLFF | TGTGCCTGGAGTTGGCAGGGGTATGAAAAACTGTTTTTT
TRBJ2-7 | NA | once | TRBV5-4 | CASSYGGASYEQYF | TGTGCCAGCAGCTACGGGGGTGCCTCCTACGAGCAGTACTTC
TRBJ2-1 | NA | NA | TRBV9 | CASSPPQVHNEQFF | TGTGCCAGCAGCCCCCCCCAGGTCCACAATGAGCAGTTCTTC
TRBJ2-2 | TRBD1 | NA | TRBV9 | CASRTGVNTGELFF | TGTGCCAGCCGGACAGGTGTTAACACCGGGGAGCTGTTTTTT
TRBJ1-5 | NA | NA | TRBV2 | CASSEVGGFQPQHF | TGTGCCAGCAGTGAAGTCGGTGGGTTCCAGCCCCAGCATTTT
TRBJ1-5 | TRBD1 | medium-sized | TRBV4-1 | CASSQAGTGNQPQHF | TGCGCCAGCAGCCAAGCCGGGACAGGCAATCAGCCCCAGCATTTT
TRBJ2-3 | TRBD2 | NA | TRBV9 | CASSVATGRGGDTQYF | TGTGCCAGCAGCGTAGCTACCGGGCGGGGGGGAGATACGCAGTATTTT
TRBJ1-1 | NA | once | TRBV7-9 | CASSPFWQAFF | TGTGCCAGCAGTCCTTTTTGGCAAGCTTTCTTT
TRBJ2-1 | NA | NA | TRBV10-3 | CAISESLADEQFF | TGTGCCATCAGTGAGTCCTTGGCTGATGAGCAGTTCTTC
TRBJ2-7 | NA | NA | TRBV15 | CATSRDTYEQYF | TGTGCCACCAGCAGGGACACCTACGAGCAGTACTTC
TRBJ2-7 | NA | NA | TRBV2 | CASSLQVYEQYF | TGTGCCAGCAGTCTGCAAGTCTACGAGCAGTACTTC
TRBJ2-7 | NA | NA | TRBV28 | CASRAPGLWVYEQYF | TGTGCCAGCAGAGCCCCAGGGTTGTGGGTCTACGAGCAGTACTTC
TRBJ1-1 | NA | NA | TRBV11-2 | CASSLAETEAFF | TGTGCCAGCAGCTTAGCGGAGACTGAAGCTTTCTTT
TRBJ2-7 | TRBD1 | once | TRBV19 | CASSRGQGTYEQYF | TGTGCCAGTAGTAGGGGACAGGGAACCTACGAGCAGTACTTC
TRBJ1-1 | TRBD1 | NA | TRBV5-5 | CASSRDSLNTEAFF | TGTGCCAGCAGCCGGGACAGCTTGAACACTGAAGCTTTCTTT
TRBJ2-3 | TRBD2 | NA | TRBV9 | CASSAGLATDTQYF | TGTGCCAGCAGCGCGGGACTAGCCACAGATACGCAGTATTTT
TRBJ2-3 | NA | NA | TRBV4-3 | CASSQEAWPAESTDTQYF | TGCGCCAGCAGCCAAGAAGCTTGGCCAGCAGAAAGCACAGATACGCAGTATTTT
TRBJ2-1 | TRBD2 | NA | TRBV7-2 | CASSLVREKFF | TGTGCCAGCAGCTTAGTGCGGGAGAAGTTCTTC
TRBJ2-2 | NA | NA | TRBV11-3 | CASSRTRGRHTGELFF | TGTGCCAGCAGCCGGACTAGGGGGAGGCACACCGGGGAGCTGTTTTTT
TRBJ1-2 | NA | NA | TRBV9 | CASSVEGNYGYTF | TGTGCCAGCAGCGTAGAAGGGAACTATGGCTACACCTTC
TRBJ2-2 | NA | NA | TRBV30 | CAWSLLVNTGELFF | TGTGCCTGGTCCCTTCTGGTGAACACCGGGGAGCTGTTTTTT
TRBJ1-1 | NA | NA | TRBV19 | CASTQITGNTEAFF | TGTGCCAGTACTCAGATCACGGGGAACACTGAAGCTTTCTTT
TRBJ1-4 | NA | NA | TRBV30 | CAWSVGQDFEKLFF | TGTGCCTGGAGTGTAGGGCAGGATTTCGAAAAACTGTTTTTT
TRBJ2-5 | TRBD1 | NA | TRBV27 | CASSRTGAQETQYF | TGTGCCAGCAGCAGAACAGGGGCCCAAGAGACCCAGTACTTC
TRBJ2-6 | NA | NA | TRBV28 | CASSPDKISGANVLTF | TGTGCCAGCAGCCCGGACAAAATCTCTGGGGCCAACGTCCTGACTTTC
TRBJ2-7 | TRBD1 | NA | TRBV5-1 | CASSLVVGTGGNEQYF | TGCGCCAGCAGCTTGGTAGTCGGGACAGGGGGCAATGAGCAGTACTTC
TRBJ2-2 | NA | NA | TRBV18 | CASSPPAGLNTGELFF | TGTGCCAGCTCACCACCGGCAGGGCTAAACACCGGGGAGCTGTTTTTT
TRBJ1-1 | NA | once | TRBV4-2 | CASSQVRVEENTEAFF | TGTGCCAGCAGCCAAGTTCGGGTCGAGGAGAACACTGAAGCTTTCTTT
TRBJ2-2 | TRBD1 | NA | TRBV5-8 | CASILTGLGDTGELFF | TGTGCCAGCATCTTGACAGGGTTAGGAGACACCGGGGAGCTGTTTTTT
TRBJ2-5 | TRBD2 | once | TRBV5-1 | CASSFGGGDEETQYF | TGCGCCAGCAGCTTTGGGGGAGGGGATGAGGAGACCCAGTACTTC
TRBJ1-2 | NA | NA | TRBV25-1 | CASSELGAGDNYGYTF | TGTGCCAGCAGTGAATTAGGGGCAGGGGATAACTATGGCTACACCTTC
TRBJ1-3 | NA | NA | TRBV18 | CASSPPFSSGNTIYF | TGTGCCAGCTCACCACCTTTCAGCTCTGGAAACACCATATATTTT
TRBJ2-7 | NA | NA | TRBV6-1 | CASSEAWTSTYEQYF | TGTGCCAGCAGTGAAGCGTGGACATCTACCTACGAGCAGTACTTC
TRBJ2-3 | NA | NA | TRBV4-3 | CASSQGGANTDTQYF | TGCGCCAGCAGCCAAGGGGGGGCCAACACAGATACGCAGTATTTT
TRBJ2-1 | NA | once | TRBV20-1 | CSARSNEQFF | TGCAGTGCTAGAAGCAATGAGCAGTTCTTC
TRBJ1-2 | NA | NA | TRBV19 | CASSTGFNYGYTF | TGTGCCAGCAGTACAGGGTTTAACTATGGCTACACCTTC
TRBJ2-7 | TRBD1 | NA | TRBV2 | CASREVEQGAYEQYF | TGTGCCAGCAGAGAGGTAGAGCAGGGGGCCTACGAGCAGTACTTC
TRBJ1-2 | NA | NA | TRBV5-1 | CASSLGDGRNYGYTF | TGCGCCAGCAGCTTGGGGGACGGACGTAACTATGGCTACACCTTC
TRBJ2-2 | NA | few | TRBV7-2 | CASSLESGFGELFF | TGTGCCAGCAGCTTAGAGTCCGGCTTTGGGGAGCTGTTTTTT
TRBJ1-1 | NA | few | TRBV18 | CASSPRRDTEAFF | TGTGCCAGCTCACCCCGTCGGGACACTGAAGCTTTCTTT
TRBJ1-1 | NA | NA | TRBV6-5 | CASSYYQNTEAFF | TGTGCCAGCAGTTATTATCAGAACACTGAAGCTTTCTTT
TRBJ1-2 | NA | few | TRBV30 | CAWSVRTNYGYTF | TGTGCCTGGAGTGTTCGGACAAACTATGGCTACACCTTC
TRBJ2-5 | TRBD2 | NA | TRBV7-2 | CASSPRERETQYF | TGTGCCAGCAGCCCGCGGGAGAGGGAGACCCAGTACTTC
TRBJ1-2 | NA | NA | TRBV6-5 | CASNPGGGGNGYTF | TGTGCCAGCAACCCTGGGGGGGGCGGAAATGGCTACACCTTC
TRBJ2-1 | NA | NA | TRBV7-8 | CASSTRQVYNEQFF | TGTGCCAGCAGCACCCGACAGGTTTACAATGAGCAGTTCTTC
TRBJ1-4 | NA | NA | TRBV19 | CATRHPSGEKLFF | TGTGCTACTAGACACCCATCGGGGGAAAAACTGTTTTTT
TRBJ2-5 | NA | NA | TRBV6-5 | CASSYGGNQETQYF | TGTGCCAGCAGTTACGGCGGAAACCAAGAGACCCAGTACTTC
TRBJ1-5 | NA | few | TRBV21-1 | CASSKAPGQNQPQHF | TGTGCCAGCAGCAAAGCTCCCGGACAGAATCAGCCCCAGCATTTT
TRBJ2-3 | NA | once | TRBV15 | CATSPRAEADTQYF | TGTGCCACCAGCCCCCGGGCGGAGGCAGATACGCAGTATTTT
TRBJ2-5 | NA | NA | TRBV6-1 | CASSEAASRETQYF | TGTGCCAGCAGTGAAGCAGCTAGTCGAGAGACCCAGTACTTC
TRBJ2-5 | NA | NA | TRBV12-5 | CASGLGQVRLQETQYF | TGTGCTAGTGGCCTGGGCCAGGTCCGATTGCAAGAGACCCAGTACTTC
TRBJ2-1 | TRBD2 | NA | TRBV19 | CASSMDRAGGVNEQFF | TGTGCCAGTAGTATGGATAGAGCGGGAGGTGTCAATGAGCAGTTCTTC
TRBJ2-1 | TRBD2 | NA | TRBV15 | CATSRGAGASYNEQFF | TGTGCCACCAGCAGGGGAGCGGGGGCGTCTTACAATGAGCAGTTCTTC
TRBJ2-7 | NA | NA | TRBV9 | CASSPGFGTLREQYF | TGTGCCAGCAGCCCCGGTTTCGGAACCCTGCGGGAGCAGTACTTC
TRBJ2-1 | NA | NA | TRBV7-9 | CASSARTAYNEQFF | TGTGCCAGCAGCGCTCGGACCGCGTACAATGAGCAGTTCTTC
TRBJ2-1 | TRBD2 | NA | TRBV11-2 | CASSPRTSGIINEQFF | TGTGCCAGCAGCCCGCGGACTAGCGGGATTATTAATGAGCAGTTCTTC
TRBJ1-4 | NA | NA | TRBV28 | CASSTPGGEKLFF | TGTGCCAGCAGCACCCCCGGGGGGGAAAAACTGTTTTTT